The T cell receptor beta chain described here comes from a study of beta chain features in type 1 diabetes. Study summary: Healthy donors resembled patients in age, gender and cell yields. The study, taken as a whole, reports: Patients' naive, central memory and Treg TCRB repertoires seemed closer to one another than those of healthy donors.

The V gene end was trimmed by 3 bases and the J gene end by 5 bases; junction bases not matched to a gene: 9. The germline gives CDR1 GTSNPN, CDR2 SVGIG (reference sequence). The length of the CDR3 is 16 residues. Details on this clone: The antigen remains undetermined.

TCRB transcripts that were expressed got sequenced, as all of the isolated RNA had been reverse transcribed. TCRdb keeps only in-frame clones here, not all; method: immunoSEQ multiplex PCR. The table shows 400,000 to 500,000 clones, with about 15% occurring only once. The chain links TRBV30 to TRBJ2-5; 13 bases map to TRBD2. This receptor was obtained from a man between 25 and 39 years old in good health. Sequencing used naive CD4+ T cells from blood. The CDR3 spells CAWSRTSGSLIETQYF. CDR3 coding DNA: TGTGCCTGGAGCAGGACTAGCGGGAGTCTCATTGAGACCCAGTACTTC.